The 25 T cell receptor beta chains below all came from one sample that was sequenced in a study of T cell repertoires in cytomegalovirus infection. These TCRs are of unknown antigen specificity. TCRdb fed the reads into MiXCR, producing one record per CDR3 protein. The sample yields 100,000 or so distinct CDR3 sequences, 35% to 50% seen once. This specimen consisted of CD8+ T cells from cultured PBMCs, obtained from culture after CMV antigen stimulation. Receptors originate from a human donor in good health (CMV status not recorded). Some clones in this sample may be carry-over from other donors' samples.

This clonotype was detected only a few times. The chain couples TRBV6-5 to TRBJ1-6; D uncertain. CDR1 and CDR2 (germline): MNHEY, SVGAGI. The CDR3 sequence is 13 residues long. The V end lost 5 bases, the J end lost 12 bases, and 14 bases lay between the germline ends. The DNA of the CDR3 is TGTGCCAGCAGTCAGGACGGATGGGTACCCCTCCACTTT. It codes for CASSQDGWVPLHF.

A note on this clonotype: Relative to the germline gene, one junction end is altered; a read error may explain this. The chain joins TRBV7-8 to TRBJ2-7, with TRBD1 matching over 7 bases. CDR3 length equals 16 residues. Germline V gene lookup returns CDR1 SGHVS and CDR2 FQNEAQ. The CDR3 spells CARSLGTVLPVYEQYF. The DNA for the CDR3 is TGTGCCAGAAGCTTAGGGACAGTTCTCCCGGTCTACGAGCAGTACTTC.

CDR3 bases: TGCAGTGCAATGCACAGGGGTGGCTACGAGCAGTACTTC. This gives the protein CSAMHRGGYEQYF. The chain carries TRBV20-1 and TRBJ2-7; 7 bases agree with TRBD1. This CDR3 has 13 residues. J lost 3 bases, V lost 6 bases, and 8 bases had no gene match. Per germline, CDR1 DFQATT and CDR2 SNEGSKA (reference sequence).

V gene TRBV7-8 combines with J gene TRBJ2-3, with TRBD2 identical over 7 bases. The V gene end was trimmed by 4 bases and the J gene end by 2 bases; junction bases not matched to a gene: 3. The CDR3 is made up of 14 amino acids. Germline assignment: CDR1 SGHVS and CDR2 FQNEAQ. Here the CDR3 DNA reads TGTGCCAGCAGCTCGGGACTACACACAGATACGCAGTATTTT. Its protein is CASSSGLHTDTQYF.

This clonotype was seen many times. The V call is TRBV7-2, the J call TRBJ1-3, with 7 bases matching TRBD1. Germline V gene data show CDR1 as SGHTA and CDR2 as FQGNSA. The trim removed 5 bases at V and 2 bases at J, leaving 6 bases unmatched. The CDR3 extends over 15 amino acids. Here the CDR3 DNA reads TGTGCCAGCAGCACCCGACAGGGAACTGGAAACACCATATATTTT. It encodes CASSTRQGTGNTIYF.

V usage is TRBV7-9 and J usage is TRBJ2-3; TRBD1 aligns across 11 bases. V gave up 5 bases and J gave up 6 bases; unmatched junction bases: 13. This CDR3 has 17 residues. The V gene's germline CDR1 is SEHNR and CDR2 FQNEAQ (reference sequence). CDR3 loop: CASSPTPGQGESDTQYF. The CDR3, as DNA: TGTGCCAGCAGCCCGACACCGGGACAGGGGGAATCGGATACGCAGTATTTT.

The chain recombines TRBV7-3 with TRBJ2-1; tentatively, D is TRBD1 or TRBD2 (6 bases each). The CDR3 contains 15 residues. Germline V CDR1 and CDR2: SGHTA, FQGTGA. V shed 0 bases and J shed 9 bases, with 15 bases lying between them. The CDR3 region is CASSLTGSRGREQFF. For the CDR3, the DNA is TGTGCCAGCAGCTTAACGGGGAGCCGGGGGCGTGAGCAGTTCTTC.

This clonotype was counted a few times. The rearrangement links TRBV7-8 to TRBJ2-2; the D gene is possibly TRBD1 (6 bases). The ends were cut back, 7 bases at V and 4 bases at J, with 13 bases in the middle. Germline V gives CDR1 SGHVS, CDR2 FQNEAQ. CDR3 length: 14 amino acids. The CDR3 nucleotides are TGTGCCAGCATCAGGGGAGTAACCACCGGGGAGCTGTTTTTT. Its protein product is CASIRGVTTGELFF.

This clonotype showed up just a few times. The junction differs from germline at one of its ends, possibly a read error. This chain joins TRBV2 and TRBJ1-2; 7 bases fit TRBD1. CDR3 length equals 15 residues. The V gene's germline CDR1 is SNHLY and CDR2 FYNNEI. The CDR3 bases are TGTGCCAGCACTGAAATTCGGACAGGAGCCTATGGCTACACCTTC. Its translation is CASTEIRTGAYGYTF.

This clonotype came up a few times. The rearrangement uses TRBV7-9 and TRBJ1-2, with TRBD1 matching over 8 bases. The CDR3 spans 17 residues. Germline-derived CDR1 and CDR2 are SEHNR and FQNEAQ (reference sequence). V was clipped by 5 bases and J by 0 bases; unmatched bases: 11. The CDR3 region is CASSHPTGQGPNYGYTF. The DNA of the CDR3 is TGTGCCAGCAGCCACCCTACCGGACAGGGCCCTAACTATGGCTACACCTTC.

This clonotype appeared many times. This rearrangement joins TRBV12-3 or TRBV12-4 to TRBJ2-1; 9 bases agree with TRBD2. Trimming cost V 4 bases and J 8 bases; bases outside gene matches: 12. The CDR3 runs 16 residues. The CDR3 DNA follows: TGTGCCAGCAGTTCGACCGGCGGGGGGGCATTCGATGAGCAGTTCTTC. Translating it yields CASSSTGGGAFDEQFF.

The table lists this clonotype with a few counts. This chain's CDR3 is CASSLEGQGYEQYF. For the CDR3, the DNA is TGTGCCAGCAGCTTAGAGGGACAGGGATACGAGCAGTACTTC. J is TRBJ2-7 and V is TRBV7-8, with 9 bases that match TRBD1. V shed 1 base, J shed 4 bases, and the junction held 2 bases outside the gene matches. CDR1 and CDR2 (germline): SGHVS, FQNEAQ. This CDR3 comprises 14 residues.

This clonotype was detected a few times. V and J are TRBV19 and TRBJ2-7; possibly TRBD1 for D (5 bases). CDR1 and CDR2 from the germline V gene are LNHDA and SQIVND (reference sequence). Trimming removed 9 bases from V and 3 bases from J, with 15 bases in between. This CDR3 contains 13 residues. Here the CDR3 reads CASQRAGYYEQYF. DNA of the CDR3: TGTGCCAGCCAAAGGGCAGGGTACTACGAGCAGTACTTC.

This clonotype was observed a handful of times. The chain recombines TRBV6-6 with TRBJ2-7; no reliable D call. Looked up from germline, CDR1 is MNHNY and CDR2 is SVGAGI (reference sequence). V lost 8 bases and J 0 bases, leaving 14 bases between the germline ends. This CDR3 is built from 14 residues. Here the CDR3 reads CASHPHRDSYEQYF. In nucleotides, the CDR3 is TGTGCCAGCCATCCTCATAGGGACTCCTACGAGCAGTACTTC.

This clonotype was seen more than once but under ten times. V and J are TRBV6-5 and TRBJ2-2; 9 bases align to TRBD2. This CDR3 has 16 amino acids. V dropped 7 bases and J dropped 1; count of bases not matched to a gene: 7. Per germline, CDR1 MNHEY and CDR2 SVGAGI. CDR3 residues: CASIPLAGENTGELFF. The DNA for the CDR3 is TGTGCCAGCATCCCCTTAGCGGGGGAGAACACCGGGGAGCTGTTTTTT.

The chain joins TRBV19 to TRBJ1-1; TRBD1 agrees at 8 bases. The ends lost 5 bases at V and 0 bases at J; junction bases unmatched: 5. The CDR3 totals 15 residues. Germline loops: CDR1 LNHDA, CDR2 SQIVND (reference sequence). CDR3 loop: CASSVYRGLNTEAFF. CDR3 DNA: TGTGCCAGTAGTGTATACAGGGGGTTGAACACTGAAGCTTTCTTT.

This clonotype has more than one count but fewer than ten. The rearrangement uses TRBV10-3 and TRBJ2-7; D remains ambiguous. The CDR3 has 12 amino acids. The germline V gene has CDR1 ENHRY and CDR2 SYGVKD. The V end lost 10 bases, the J end lost 5 bases, and 15 bases lay between the germline ends. The CDR3 DNA reads TGTGCCACCAGCGTCCGGGTTCACGAGCAGTACTTC. This gives the protein CATSVRVHEQYF.

Only a few counts were recorded for this clonotype. The chain carries TRBV27 and TRBJ2-4, with 8 bases identical to TRBD1. V trimming: 0 bases; J trimming: 16 bases; junction bases outside the gene matches: 8. Germline CDR1 MNHEY, CDR2 SMNVEV (reference sequence). The CDR3 sequence is 13 residues long. The CDR3 sequence: CASSLSGQGSLYF. DNA of the CDR3: TGTGCCAGCAGTTTATCCGGACAGGGTAGCCTCTACTTC.

This chain joins TRBV19 and TRBJ2-1, with 10 nucleotides matching TRBD2. In germline, CDR1 is LNHDA, CDR2 SQIVND (reference sequence). This CDR3 is 20 amino acids long. J was trimmed by 0 bases and V by 5 bases; bases with no gene match: 16. CDR3 loop: CASSLLSGGTYQSSYNEQFF. CDR3 DNA: TGTGCCAGTAGTCTGCTTAGCGGGGGGACCTATCAGAGCTCCTACAATGAGCAGTTCTTC.

In nucleotides, the CDR3 is TGCAGTGCTCGCGGGTCCTCAGAGGTGGATACGCAGTATTTT. The encoded protein is CSARGSSEVDTQYF. The chain is built from TRBV20-1 and TRBJ2-3; D might be TRBD2 (5 bases). The CDR3 consists of 14 residues. Germline V lookup: CDR1 DFQATT, CDR2 SNEGSKA (reference sequence). V dropped 5 bases and J dropped 6 bases, with 18 bases sitting between them.

This sequence joins TRBV12-3 or TRBV12-4 and TRBJ1-2; D remains unclear. The CDR3 extends over 12 amino acids. The ends were cut back, 3 bases at V and 8 bases at J, with 10 bases in the middle. The CDR3 DNA is TGTGCCAGCAGTTTGGGGAGGAGAGGCTACACCTTC. Translating it yields CASSLGRRGYTF.

V gene TRBV19 combines with J gene TRBJ2-2; tentative D call: TRBD2 (6 bases). The CDR3 is made up of 14 amino acids. The V end was cut by 8 bases, the J end by 6 bases, with 16 bases between. CDR1 and CDR2 from the germline V gene are LNHDA and SQIVND (reference sequence). The CDR3 protein is CASSPWASAGELFF. As DNA, the CDR3 is TGTGCCAGTTCCCCCTGGGCTAGCGCCGGGGAGCTGTTTTTT.

V usage is TRBV5-1 and J usage is TRBJ2-5, with 8 bases lining up with TRBD1. CDR1 and CDR2 (germline): SGHRS, YFSETQ. After removal of 2 bases from V and 1 base from J, the junction contained 4 bases not matched to a gene. The CDR3 extends over 15 amino acids. The CDR3 bases are TGCGCCAGCAGCTTTGCCGGACAGGGCCAAGAGACCCAGTACTTC. Protein: CASSFAGQGQETQYF.

The J gene is TRBJ1-1, the V gene TRBV7-2; possible D gene TRBD1, 5 bases. Germline V gene data show CDR1 as SGHTA and CDR2 as FQGNSA. The V gene lost 10 bases and the J gene lost 4 bases, with 16 bases spanning the gap. This CDR3 comprises 13 residues. In DNA, the CDR3 is TGTGCCACCGGTCGGGTCGGGGGCACTGAAGCTTTCTTT. Its translation: CATGRVGGTEAFF. The variable domain in full, with the rest retrieved from reference TRBV7-2 and TRBJ1-1, is GAGVSQSPSNKVTEKGKDVELRCDPISGHTALYWYRQSLGQGLEFLIYFQGNSAPDKSGLPSDRFSAERTGGSVSTLTIQRTQQEDSAVYLCATGRVGGTEAFFGQGTRLTVV.

The chain uses TRBV7-6 and TRBJ2-7; the D call may be TRBD1 or TRBD2 (5 bases each). In germline, CDR1 is SGHVS, CDR2 FNYEAQ. This CDR3 region has 14 residues. V was trimmed by 5 bases and J by 2 bases, leaving 13 bases between them. Written as DNA, the CDR3 is TGTGCCAGCAGCCCCCCCCAGGGACCCTACGAGCAGTACTTC. This translates into CASSPPQGPYEQYF. The full variable domain, rest sourced from reference TRBV7-6 and TRBJ2-7, is GAGVSQSPRYKVTKRGQDVALRCDPISGHVSLYWYRQALGQGPEFLTYFNYEAQQDKSGLPNDRFSAERPEGSISTLTIQRTEQRDSAMYRCASSPPQGPYEQYFGPGTRLTVT.